What follows are 31 T cell receptor beta chains derived from one specimen sequenced in a study of CD8 T cells in ankylosing spondylitis. One entry per CDR3 protein, called by TCRdb with MiXCR from the 5' RACE reads. The sample lists fewer than 400,000 distinct CDR3 sequences, 14% to 15% occurring once. Sequenced material: blood, either unsorted or a sorted T cell fraction (not recorded which). Every receptor here comes from a male donor with ankylosing spondylitis or in good health (not recorded which).

The chain couples TRBV19 to TRBJ2-1; no firm D call. Germline V gives CDR1 LNHDA, CDR2 SQIVND (reference sequence). The V and J ends lost 3 bases and 2 bases respectively, with 11 bases between them. The CDR3 is 15 residues long. CDR3 region: CASSIRVGAYNEQFF. In nucleotides, the CDR3 is TGTGCCAGTAGTATTCGGGTCGGAGCCTACAATGAGCAGTTCTTC.

This clonotype was seen a few times. V usage is TRBV29-1 and J usage is TRBJ2-3; 14 positions agree with TRBD2. J gave up 6 bases and V 7 bases, and 12 bases lay outside the gene matches. CDR1 and CDR2 from the germline V gene are SQVTM and ANQGSEA. The length of the CDR3 is 16 residues. In DNA, the CDR3 is TGCAGCGCCGCCGGGACTAGCGGGAGTGGTAGGGATACGCAGTATTTT. This codes for CSAAGTSGSGRDTQYF.

In its sample, this clonotype was seen a few times. The gene calls are TRBV20-1 and TRBJ1-1, with TRBD1 matching 8 bases. The V segment lost 1 base and the J segment 3 bases; nucleotides outside the gene matches: 4. In germline, CDR1 is DFQATT, CDR2 SNEGSKA (reference sequence). There are 14 residues in the CDR3. In nucleotides, the CDR3 is TGCAGTGCTAGAGCGGACAGGGCTTACACTGAAGCTTTCTTT. It encodes CSARADRAYTEAFF.

This clonotype was found many times. The CDR3 region is CASSPPQGDLETQYF. The CDR3 bases are TGTGCCAGCAGTCCCCCCCAGGGGGATTTAGAGACCCAGTACTTC. This chain joins TRBV12-3 or TRBV12-4 and TRBJ2-5; 7 positions match TRBD1. The junction had 10 bases not matched to a gene; V was cut back by 5 bases and J by 4 bases. This CDR3 comprises 15 residues.

This clonotype was seen a few times. V is TRBV5-1 and J is TRBJ1-1; tentatively, D is TRBD1 (5 bases). Germline V gene sequence: CDR1 SGHRS, CDR2 YFSETQ. With 3 bases removed from V and 3 bases from J, the gap between germline ends came to 12 bases. This CDR3 is 14 amino acids long. In nucleotides, the CDR3 is TGCGCCAGCAGCTCCCTAGCGACAGACACTGAAGCTTTCTTT. It translates to CASSSLATDTEAFF.

V usage is TRBV20-1 and J usage is TRBJ2-2; D possibly matches TRBD1 or TRBD2 (5 bases each). The germline V gene encodes CDR1 DFQATT and CDR2 SNEGSKA (reference sequence). The CDR3 is 12 amino acids. Trimming shortened V by 8 bases and J by 0 bases, and 7 bases separated the two germline ends. The CDR3 sequence: CSWGSNTGELFF. In nucleotides, the CDR3 is TGCAGTTGGGGGTCGAACACCGGGGAGCTGTTTTTT.

This clonotype was found a few times. V and J are TRBV5-1 and TRBJ2-5; D is unresolved. The CDR3 runs to 14 residues. From germline, CDR1 is SGHRS and CDR2 YFSETQ. Trimming shortened V by 2 bases and J by 0 bases, and 8 bases separated the two germline ends. CDR3 nucleotide sequence: TGCGCCAGCAGCTTCGACTTCAACCAAGAGACCCAGTACTTC. The encoded protein is CASSFDFNQETQYF.

The chain combines TRBV7-9 with TRBJ2-2, with D tentatively TRBD2 (5 bases). Germline loops: CDR1 SEHNR, CDR2 FQNEAQ (reference sequence). Trimming pared 5 bases from V and 7 bases from J, leaving 11 bases between. The CDR3 consists of 13 residues. CDR3 nucleotides: TGTGCCAGCAGCGCCATCCGGGACGGGGAGCTGTTTTTT. This gives the protein CASSAIRDGELFF.

The CDR3 reads CSARDTAGGRSETQYF. The DNA for the CDR3 is TGCAGTGCTAGAGATACGGCGGGGGGCCGCAGTGAGACCCAGTACTTC. The rearrangement uses TRBV20-1 and TRBJ2-5; 8 positions match TRBD2. Germline values: CDR1 DFQATT, CDR2 SNEGSKA (reference sequence). The ends lost 0 bases at V and 5 bases at J; junction bases unmatched: 11. This CDR3 has 16 amino acids.

This clonotype has a count of ten or more. The DNA of the CDR3 is TGTGCCAGCAGCCTGAGGAGCGACAGAGCTTTCTTT. It encodes CASSLRSDRAFF. The chain couples TRBV3-1 to TRBJ1-1; tentatively, D is TRBD1 (5 bases). Trimming took off 4 bases at V and 10 bases at J, with 13 bases between the two ends. The CDR3 has 12 amino acids. In germline, CDR1 is LGHDT, CDR2 YNNKEL (reference sequence).

This chain joins TRBV6-1 and TRBJ2-2; weak D call: TRBD1 (6 bases). The V gene lost 4 bases and the J gene lost 8 bases, with 14 bases spanning the gap. Germline-derived CDR1 and CDR2 are MNHNS and SASEGT. This CDR3 has 14 amino acids. This chain's CDR3 is CASSAQGSAGELFF. CDR3 nucleotide sequence: TGTGCCAGCAGTGCTCAGGGGAGCGCGGGGGAGCTGTTTTTT.

This clonotype has ten or more counts. The rearrangement uses TRBV29-1 and TRBJ2-5; 10 positions agree with TRBD2. The CDR3 totals 15 residues. Unmatched junction bases numbered 6, after V lost 0 bases and J lost 5 bases. Germline values: CDR1 SQVTM, CDR2 ANQGSEA. This CDR3 reads CSVEEILAGWETQYF. In nucleotides, the CDR3 is TGCAGCGTTGAAGAGATACTAGCGGGGTGGGAGACCCAGTACTTC.

This clonotype was detected a few times. The V and J genes are TRBV5-1 and TRBJ2-2; TRBD1 matches at 9 bases. Germline CDR1 is SGHRS and CDR2 is YFSETQ. The CDR3 has 15 residues. Trimming at V came to 4 bases and at J to 5 bases, leaving 6 bases not matched to a gene. CDR3 sequence (DNA): TGCGCCAGCAGCCGAGGGACAGGGCTAACCGGGGAGCTGTTTTTT. Encoded protein: CASSRGTGLTGELFF.

This clonotype was detected a few times. This chain joins TRBV9 and TRBJ2-6, with D perhaps given as TRBD1 or TRBD2 (6 bases each). The CDR3 is made up of 17 amino acids. Trimming stripped 4 bases from V and 2 bases from J, with 16 bases between. The germline CDR1 and CDR2 sequences are SGDLS and YYNGEE. The chain's CDR3 is CASSLGGGGTGANVLTF. DNA for the CDR3: TGTGCCAGCAGCTTAGGGGGAGGAGGAACTGGGGCCAACGTCCTGACTTTC.

The chain has TRBV25-1 and TRBJ2-7; 7 bases are shared with TRBD1. Germline CDR1 and CDR2: MGHDK and SYGVNS. Trimming cost V 4 bases and J 2 bases; bases outside gene matches: 11. The CDR3 runs 16 residues. CDR3 coding DNA: TGTGCCAGCAGTGGGAGACAGGGCGTTATTCCCTACGAGCAGTACTTC. Protein: CASSGRQGVIPYEQYF.

The chain links TRBV6-1 to TRBJ2-1, with D perhaps matching TRBD2 (6 bases). V was cut by 1 base and J by 10 bases, with 14 bases left in between. The germline V gene has CDR1 MNHNS and CDR2 SASEGT. The CDR3 runs to 14 residues. The chain's CDR3 is CASSEVGGLREQFF. CDR3 nucleotide sequence: TGTGCCAGCAGTGAAGTCGGGGGACTGAGAGAGCAGTTCTTC.

The J gene is TRBJ1-2, the V gene TRBV20-1; D gene ambiguous. The CDR3 contains 11 residues. CDR1 and CDR2 from the germline V gene are DFQATT and SNEGSKA (reference sequence). V was pared by 4 bases and J by 0 bases, with 3 bases between. CDR3 in amino acids: CSAKPNYGYTF. CDR3 DNA sequence: TGCAGTGCTAAACCTAACTATGGCTACACCTTC.

In this sample, this clonotype turned up a few times. V and J are TRBV21-1 and TRBJ2-1; TRBD2 is the table's D call and was not checked against the DNA. TRBV21-1 is assigned pseudogene status. The CDR3 extends over 17 amino acids. The CDR3 reads CASSLGSSGPSYNEQFF. In nucleotides, the CDR3 is TGTGCCAGCAGCCTAGGGAGCAGCGGCCCCTCCTACAATGAGCAGTTCTTC.

V is TRBV6-1 and J is TRBJ2-7, with unresolved D. The CDR3 has 18 amino acids. V shed 2 bases and J shed 6 bases, with 26 bases lying between them. Germline V lookup: CDR1 MNHNS, CDR2 SASEGT. This CDR3 is CASSESSGVVAAPFEQYF. The DNA for the CDR3 is TGTGCCAGCAGTGAAAGTAGTGGGGTGGTCGCAGCTCCCTTCGAGCAGTACTTC.

This clonotype has just a few counts. This sequence joins TRBV15 and TRBJ2-3; 11 bases are a match to TRBD2. J was trimmed by 5 bases and V by 1 base; bases with no gene match: 8. This CDR3 contains 17 residues. The germline CDR1 and CDR2 sequences are LNHNV and YYDKDF (reference sequence). DNA of the CDR3: TGTGCCACCAGCAGAGGGAGTAGCGGGAGGGCCGAAGATACGCAGTATTTT. Translated, it gives CATSRGSSGRAEDTQYF.

The V and J genes are TRBV4-2 and TRBJ2-7; 11 bases match TRBD2. Per germline, CDR1 LGHNA and CDR2 YNFKEQ. V was pared by 4 bases and J by 2 bases, with 7 bases of the junction left unmatched. CDR3 size: 16 residues. The CDR3 here is CASSPDLSGRAYEQYF. The CDR3 DNA reads TGTGCCAGCAGCCCCGACCTTAGCGGGAGGGCCTACGAGCAGTACTTC.

This clonotype was observed a handful of times. The CDR3 DNA follows: TGCGCCAGCAGCTTGGATGGGGGGGGACCCTTCACAGATACGCAGTATTTT. As protein: CASSLDGGGPFTDTQYF. V and J are TRBV5-1 and TRBJ2-3; 7 nucleotides line up with TRBD2. This CDR3 is 17 amino acids long. With V trimmed by 0 bases and J by 2 bases, 9 bases remained unmatched. Looked up from germline, CDR1 is SGHRS and CDR2 is YFSETQ.

V usage is TRBV10-3 and J usage is TRBJ1-6, with 7 bases aligning to TRBD1. The trim removed 6 bases at V and 6 bases at J, leaving 8 bases unmatched. Looked up from germline, CDR1 is ENHRY and CDR2 is SYGVKD. The CDR3 runs 15 residues. DNA of the CDR3: TGTGCCATCAGCGGAGCGGGACAGCCTAATTCACCCCTCCACTTT. Translated, it gives CAISGAGQPNSPLHF.

The chain employs TRBV12-3 or TRBV12-4 and TRBJ1-2; no reliable D call. Trimming removed 10 bases at V and 2 bases at J, with 14 bases between. The CDR3 spans 13 residues. Here the CDR3 DNA reads TGTGCCAACTCCCGGACGGGAAACTATGGCTACACCTTC. Encoded protein: CANSRTGNYGYTF.

This clonotype has a handful of counts. The chain carries TRBV6-5 and TRBJ2-1; D perhaps matches TRBD2 (5 bases). The V and J ends lost 0 bases and 4 bases respectively, with 7 bases between them. Germline lookup yields CDR1 MNHEY and CDR2 SVGAGI. The CDR3 is 14 amino acids. CDR3 sequence: CASSYSRDYNEQFF. The CDR3 region has the DNA TGTGCCAGCAGTTACTCTCGGGATTACAATGAGCAGTTCTTC.

Many counts were recorded for this clonotype. The V gene is TRBV12-3 or TRBV12-4, the J gene TRBJ1-5, with D perhaps matching TRBD1 (6 bases). Trimming cost V 5 bases and J 0 bases, with 14 bases left between them. This CDR3 contains 16 residues. DNA of the CDR3: TGTGCCAGCAGTGGACAGACCTTTAATAGCAATCAGCCCCAGCATTTT. It translates to CASSGQTFNSNQPQHF.

This clonotype was found a few times. The chain uses TRBV15 and TRBJ1-3, with 7 bases identical to TRBD1. Germline assignment: CDR1 LNHNV and CDR2 YYDKDF (reference sequence). This CDR3 has 19 amino acids. V gave up 4 bases and J gave up 1 base; unmatched junction bases: 16. In DNA, the CDR3 is TGTGCCACCAGCAACCTTTACCGGGACAGTACCAAATCTGGAAACACCATATATTTT. Amino acid sequence: CATSNLYRDSTKSGNTIYF.

This clonotype was counted only a few times. The CDR3 loop is CASSLGQGAYFGYTF. The DNA for the CDR3 is TGTGCCAGCAGCTTGGGGCAGGGGGCATACTTTGGCTACACCTTC. The chain employs TRBV5-6 and TRBJ1-2; 8 bases map to TRBD1. V shed 0 bases, J shed 7 bases, and the junction held 8 bases outside the gene matches. In germline, CDR1 is SGHDT, CDR2 YYEEEE. The length of the CDR3 is 15 residues.

There are a few counts of this clonotype. Here the CDR3 reads CASSLRGVGKTEAFF. The DNA of the CDR3 is TGTGCCAGCAGCTTAAGGGGGGTAGGAAAAACTGAAGCTTTCTTT. The chain uses TRBV7-9 and TRBJ1-1, with a weak D call TRBD1 (6 bases). The germline V gene encodes CDR1 SEHNR and CDR2 FQNEAQ (reference sequence). The CDR3 contains 15 residues. Trimming took off 2 bases at V and 5 bases at J, with 15 bases between the two ends.

The V and J genes are TRBV5-1 and TRBJ2-1; D is perhaps TRBD2 (5 bases). V was shortened by 1 base and J by 4 bases, with 9 bases between the two germline ends. Germline V gene sequence: CDR1 SGHRS, CDR2 YFSETQ. The CDR3 runs 14 residues. CDR3 in amino acids: CASSLSTSYNEQFF. The CDR3 region has the DNA TGCGCCAGCAGCTTGTCCACTAGTTACAATGAGCAGTTCTTC. Filled out from reference TRBV5-1 and TRBJ2-1, the complete variable domain reads KAGVTQTPRYLIKTRGQQVTLSCSPISGHRSVSWYQQTPGQGLQFLFEYFSETQRNKGNFPGRFSGRQFSNSRSEMNVSTLELGDSALYLCASSLSTSYNEQFFGPGTRLTVL.

This chain connects TRBV7-2 to TRBJ1-6; the D gene is possibly TRBD1 (5 bases). Germline loops: CDR1 SGHTA, CDR2 FQGNSA. Trimming cost V 0 bases and J 13 bases, with 13 bases left between them. The CDR3 spans 14 residues. Written as DNA, the CDR3 is TGTGCCAGCAGCTTAGCGGGGCAGGGCTCGCCCCTCCACTTT. It translates to CASSLAGQGSPLHF.